This T cell receptor beta chain stems from a study of T cell responses to AZD1222 COVID-19 vaccine. CDR3 length: 14 amino acids. Germline assignment: CDR1 MNHEY and CDR2 SVGAGI. The V and J ends lost 5 bases and 4 bases respectively, with 14 bases between them. Data came from immunoSEQ multiplex PCR; TCRdb stores just in-frame clones and leaves some out. Found here are about 140,000 clones; the top ten clones hold about 2.2%. The sequence was collected from an adult in good health. The specimen sequenced was peripheral blood. The chain is built from TRBV6-5 and TRBJ1-2; a weak D match, TRBD1 (6 bases). The CDR3 sequence is CASSTGFLSYGYTF. The CDR3 region has the DNA TGTGCCAGCAGTACAGGGTTTCTCAGCTATGGCTACACCTTC.